The following is a TCR beta chain sequence with its context. In the original analysis: Amplification of reference gene primers was used by the study to estimate nucleated cell counts. Method: immunoSEQ multiplex PCR; TCRdb's copy keeps in-frame clones and lacks some. V and J calls and clone size are copied from that table; D and trimming were computed from the DNA. The repertoire includes 60,000 or so clones, 80% to 90% of them detected once, and 13% sits in the top ten. The data derive from a study of blood T cell repertoires in COVID-19. Study as a whole: Acute and convalescent COVID-19 samples came from the United States, Italy and Spain.

V lost 8 bases, J lost 7 bases, and 12 bases lay in between. This CDR3 has 13 amino acids. Per germline, CDR1 ENHRY and CDR2 SYGVKD. J is TRBJ1-6 and V is TRBV10-3, with D possibly being TRBD1 (5 bases). This receptor was obtained from a woman of 80 years or more with acute or convalescent COVID-19. Specimen: peripheral blood. The CDR3 loop is CAIGGGGNSPLHF. The CDR3 DNA is TGTGCCATCGGTGGGGGGGGAAATTCACCCCTCCACTTT.